This T cell receptor beta chain was obtained from a study of T cell responses to AZD1222 COVID-19 vaccine. Study-wide results and limits: Receipt of two AZD1222 doses was followed by a rise in Spike-specific TCR breadth and depth. Repertoire samples came only from after the peak T cell response. Only five or six individuals given AZD1222 were seropositive at baseline. Dominant CD4 TCR responses targeted spike regions 160-218 and 743-854.

On this clone itself: Its antigen is undetermined.

The V gene's germline CDR1 is SGHTA and CDR2 FQGNSA. The V segment lost 5 bases and the J segment 1 base; nucleotides outside the gene matches: 8. This CDR3 region has 16 residues. The repertoire was sequenced with immunoSEQ multiplex PCR; TCRdb's copy has only in-frame clones and lacks some. The table has 100,000 to 150,000 clones, 92% seen once. The chain recombines TRBV7-2 with TRBJ1-1; 9 bases align to TRBD1. This sequence originates from an adult in good health. The sample in question was peripheral blood, obtained on day 0 of AZD1222 vaccination. CDR3 in amino acids: CASSVPLGQGNTEAFF. The CDR3 DNA reads as TGTGCCAGCAGCGTGCCTCTGGGACAGGGGAACACTGAAGCTTTCTTT.